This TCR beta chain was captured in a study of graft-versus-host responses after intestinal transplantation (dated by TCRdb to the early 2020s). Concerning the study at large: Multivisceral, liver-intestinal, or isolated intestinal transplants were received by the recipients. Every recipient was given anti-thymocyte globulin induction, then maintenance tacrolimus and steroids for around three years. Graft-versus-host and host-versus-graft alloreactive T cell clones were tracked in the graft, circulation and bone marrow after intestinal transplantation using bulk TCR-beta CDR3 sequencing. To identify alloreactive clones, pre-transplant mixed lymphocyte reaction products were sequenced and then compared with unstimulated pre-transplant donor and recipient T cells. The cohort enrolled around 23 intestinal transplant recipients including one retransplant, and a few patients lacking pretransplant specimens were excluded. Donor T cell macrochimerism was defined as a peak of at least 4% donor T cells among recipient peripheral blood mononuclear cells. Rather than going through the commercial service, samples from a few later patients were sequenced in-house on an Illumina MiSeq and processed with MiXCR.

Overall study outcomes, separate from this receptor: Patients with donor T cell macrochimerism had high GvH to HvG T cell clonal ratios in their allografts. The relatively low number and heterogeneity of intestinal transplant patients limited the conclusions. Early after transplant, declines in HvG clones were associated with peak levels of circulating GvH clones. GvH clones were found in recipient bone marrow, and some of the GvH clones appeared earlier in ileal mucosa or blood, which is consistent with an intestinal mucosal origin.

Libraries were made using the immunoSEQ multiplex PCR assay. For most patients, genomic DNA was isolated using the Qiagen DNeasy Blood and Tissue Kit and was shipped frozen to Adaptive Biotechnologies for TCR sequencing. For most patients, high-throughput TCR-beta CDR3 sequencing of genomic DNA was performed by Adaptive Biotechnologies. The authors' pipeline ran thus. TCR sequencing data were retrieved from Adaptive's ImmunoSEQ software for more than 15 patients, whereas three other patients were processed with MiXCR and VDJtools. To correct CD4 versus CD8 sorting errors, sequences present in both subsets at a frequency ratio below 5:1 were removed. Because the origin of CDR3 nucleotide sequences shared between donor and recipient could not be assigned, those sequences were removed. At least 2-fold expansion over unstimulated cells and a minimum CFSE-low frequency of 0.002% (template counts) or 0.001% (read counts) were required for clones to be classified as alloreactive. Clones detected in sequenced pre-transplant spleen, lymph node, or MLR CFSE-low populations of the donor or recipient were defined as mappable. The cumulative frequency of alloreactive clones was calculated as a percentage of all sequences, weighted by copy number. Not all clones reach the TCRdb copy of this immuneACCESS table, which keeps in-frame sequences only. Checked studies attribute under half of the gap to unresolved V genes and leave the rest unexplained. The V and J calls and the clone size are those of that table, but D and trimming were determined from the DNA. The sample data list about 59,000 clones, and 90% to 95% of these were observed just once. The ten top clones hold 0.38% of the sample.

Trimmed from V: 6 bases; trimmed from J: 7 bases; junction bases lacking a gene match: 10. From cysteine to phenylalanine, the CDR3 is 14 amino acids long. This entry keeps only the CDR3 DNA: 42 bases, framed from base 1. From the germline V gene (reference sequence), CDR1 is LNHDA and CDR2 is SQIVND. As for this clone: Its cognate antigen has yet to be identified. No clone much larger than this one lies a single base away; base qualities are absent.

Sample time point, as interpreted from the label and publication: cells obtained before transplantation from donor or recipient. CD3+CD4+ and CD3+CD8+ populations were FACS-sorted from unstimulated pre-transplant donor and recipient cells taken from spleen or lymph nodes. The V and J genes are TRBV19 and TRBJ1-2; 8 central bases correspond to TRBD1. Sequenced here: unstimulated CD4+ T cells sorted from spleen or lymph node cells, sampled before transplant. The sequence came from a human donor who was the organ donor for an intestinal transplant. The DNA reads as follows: TGTGCCAGTAGGAAGGACAGGGTTATTGGTGGCTACACCTTC. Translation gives CASRKDRVIGGYTF.